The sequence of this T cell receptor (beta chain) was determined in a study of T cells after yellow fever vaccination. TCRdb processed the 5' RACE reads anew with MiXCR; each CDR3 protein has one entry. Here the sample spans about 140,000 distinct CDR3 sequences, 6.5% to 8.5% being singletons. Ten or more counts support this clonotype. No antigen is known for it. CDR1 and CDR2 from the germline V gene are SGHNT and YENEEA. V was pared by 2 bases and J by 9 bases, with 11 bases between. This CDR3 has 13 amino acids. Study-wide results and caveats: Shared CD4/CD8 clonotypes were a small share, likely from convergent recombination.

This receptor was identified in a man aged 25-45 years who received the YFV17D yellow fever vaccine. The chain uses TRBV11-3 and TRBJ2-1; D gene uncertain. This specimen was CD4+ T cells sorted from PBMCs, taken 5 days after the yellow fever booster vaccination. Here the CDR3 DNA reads TGTGCCAGCAGCTTAAAAGGGCTCGGTGAGCAGTTCTTC. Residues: CASSLKGLGEQFF.